Here is one TCR beta chain with its context. V dropped 1 base and J dropped 3 bases, with 8 bases sitting between them. This CDR3 has 14 residues. Germline V lookup: CDR1 LGHNA, CDR2 YNFKEQ. Sequenced by immunoSEQ multiplex PCR; TCRdb stores in-frame clones only, minus some. The sample carries approximately 290,000 clones, about 93% recorded once. These data are taken from a study of blood T cell repertoires in COVID-19. This sequence joins TRBV4-2 and TRBJ2-3; D unresolved. The source material was PBMCs or T cells enriched from blood (not recorded which). This receptor was obtained from a woman aged 30 to 39 who had recovered from COVID-19. The CDR3 DNA reads as TGTGCCAGCAGCCAAGGCGAGAGTACAGATACGCAGTATTTT. Translation: CASSQGESTDTQYF.